This T cell receptor (beta chain) was identified during a study of cytomegalovirus exposure and HLA in healthy donors. PCR primers comprised 60 Vbeta and 13 Jbeta primers. Measured with immunoSEQ multiplex PCR; TCRdb has only the in-frame clones, and not every one. Of under 70,000 clones listed, 68% are singletons. Trimming shortened V by 7 bases and J by 5 bases, and 11 bases separated the two germline ends. The CDR3 is 12 residues long. CDR1 and CDR2 from the germline V gene are MDHEN and SYDVKM. The sample consisted of PBMCs. The rearrangement joins TRBV28 to TRBJ1-2, with unresolved D. The receptor's source is a woman in her 30s in good health and CMV-seronegative. The DNA of the CDR3 is TGTGCCAGCAAGGACTACAATTATGGCTACACCTTC. Translating gives CASKDYNYGYTF.